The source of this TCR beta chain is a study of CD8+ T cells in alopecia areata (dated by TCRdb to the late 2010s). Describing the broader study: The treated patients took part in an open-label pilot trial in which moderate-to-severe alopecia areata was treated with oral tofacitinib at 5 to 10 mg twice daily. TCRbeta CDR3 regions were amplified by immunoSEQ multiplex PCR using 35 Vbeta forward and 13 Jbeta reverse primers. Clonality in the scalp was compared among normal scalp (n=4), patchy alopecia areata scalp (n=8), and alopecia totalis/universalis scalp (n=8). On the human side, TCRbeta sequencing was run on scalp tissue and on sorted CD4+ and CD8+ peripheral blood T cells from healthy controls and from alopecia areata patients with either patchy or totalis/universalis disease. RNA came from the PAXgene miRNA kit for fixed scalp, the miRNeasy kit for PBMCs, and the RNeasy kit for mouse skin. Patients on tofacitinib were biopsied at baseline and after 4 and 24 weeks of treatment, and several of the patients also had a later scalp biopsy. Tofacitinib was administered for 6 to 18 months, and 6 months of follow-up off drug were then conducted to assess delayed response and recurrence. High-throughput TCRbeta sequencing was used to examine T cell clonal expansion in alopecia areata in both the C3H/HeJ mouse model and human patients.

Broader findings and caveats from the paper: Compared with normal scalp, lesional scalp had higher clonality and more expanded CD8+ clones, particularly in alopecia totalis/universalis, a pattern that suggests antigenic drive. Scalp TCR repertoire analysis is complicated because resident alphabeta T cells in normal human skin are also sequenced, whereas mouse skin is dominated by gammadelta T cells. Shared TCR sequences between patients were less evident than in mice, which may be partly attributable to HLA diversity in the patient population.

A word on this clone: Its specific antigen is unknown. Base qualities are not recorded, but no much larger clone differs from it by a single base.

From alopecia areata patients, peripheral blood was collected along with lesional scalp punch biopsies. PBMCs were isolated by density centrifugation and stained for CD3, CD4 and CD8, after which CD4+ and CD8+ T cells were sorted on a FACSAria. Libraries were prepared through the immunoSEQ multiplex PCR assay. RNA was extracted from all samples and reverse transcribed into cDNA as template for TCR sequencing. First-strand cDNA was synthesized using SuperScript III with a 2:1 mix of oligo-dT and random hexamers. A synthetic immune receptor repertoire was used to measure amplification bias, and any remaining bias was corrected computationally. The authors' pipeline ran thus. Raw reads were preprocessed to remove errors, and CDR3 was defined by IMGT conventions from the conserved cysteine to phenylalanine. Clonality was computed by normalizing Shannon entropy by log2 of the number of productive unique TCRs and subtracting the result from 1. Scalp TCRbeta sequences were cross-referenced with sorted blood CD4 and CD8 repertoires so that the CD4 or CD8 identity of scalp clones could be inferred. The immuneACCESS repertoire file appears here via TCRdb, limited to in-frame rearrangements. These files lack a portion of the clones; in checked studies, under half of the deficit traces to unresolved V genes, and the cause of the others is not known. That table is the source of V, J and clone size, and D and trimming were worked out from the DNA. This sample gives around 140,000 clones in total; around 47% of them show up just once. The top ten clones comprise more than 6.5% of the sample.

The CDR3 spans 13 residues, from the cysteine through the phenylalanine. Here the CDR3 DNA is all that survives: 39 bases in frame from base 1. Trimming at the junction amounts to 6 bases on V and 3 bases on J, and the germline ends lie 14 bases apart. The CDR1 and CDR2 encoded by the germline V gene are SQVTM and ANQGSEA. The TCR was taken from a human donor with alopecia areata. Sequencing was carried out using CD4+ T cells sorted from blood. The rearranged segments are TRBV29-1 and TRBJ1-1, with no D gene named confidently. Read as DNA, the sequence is TGCAGCGTAGCGAATGCCGGGGACACTGAAGCTTTCTTT. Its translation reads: CSVANAGDTEAFF. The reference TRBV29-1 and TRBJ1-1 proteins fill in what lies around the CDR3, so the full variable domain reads SAVISQKPSRDICQRGTSLTIQCQVDSQVTMMFWYRQQPGQSLTLIATANQGSEATYESGFVIDKFPISRPNLTFSTLTVSNMSPEDSSIYLCSVANAGDTEAFFGQGTRLTVV.